The 15 T cell receptor beta chains given below trace back to one sample, sequenced in a study of memory CD4+ T cells and cytomegalovirus serostatus. Sequenced by immunoSEQ multiplex PCR; TCRdb stores in-frame clones only, minus some. The profile covers about 50,000 clones, with around four fifths appearing a single time and 0.61% taken by the ten largest. Single viable CD3+CD4+CD8-CD45RO+ cells were sorted as the memory CD4+ T cells. The sequencing input was memory CD4+ T cells from blood. These receptors came from an adult in good health and CMV-seronegative.

The chain couples TRBV19 to TRBJ1-1; D uncertain. CDR1 and CDR2 (germline): LNHDA, SQIVND (reference sequence). The CDR3 length is 12 residues. Trimming left V 10 bases short and J 3 bases short, with 12 bases between. The DNA of the CDR3 is TGTGCCACCTCCTTTATGGACACTGAAGCTTTCTTT. Translation gives CATSFMDTEAFF. The variable domain in full, with the rest retrieved from reference TRBV19 and TRBJ1-1, is DGGITQSPKYLFRKEGQNVTLSCEQNLNHDAMYWYRQDPGQGLRLIYYSQIVNDFQKGDIAEGYSVSREKKESFPLTVTSAQKNPTAFYLCATSFMDTEAFFGQGTRLTVV.

This chain uses TRBV5-1 with TRBJ1-4; possibly TRBD1 for D (5 bases). The germline V and J ends were trimmed by 1 base and 5 bases, with 12 bases remaining between them. The germline V gene encodes CDR1 SGHRS and CDR2 YFSETQ. The CDR3 is 15 residues long. The CDR3 nucleotides read TGCGCCAGCAGCTTGCGGGGACCGCAAAATGAAAAACTGTTTTTT. Translation: CASSLRGPQNEKLFF.

The V and J genes are TRBV5-1 and TRBJ2-5; 8 bases are shared with TRBD1. The J segment lost 4 bases and the V segment lost 4 bases, leaving 3 bases of the junction unmatched. This CDR3 has 13 amino acids. CDR1 is SGHRS, CDR2 YFSETQ, per germline. The CDR3 DNA sequence: TGCGCCAGCAGCCCCGACAGGGGAGAGACCCAGTACTTC. Amino acids: CASSPDRGETQYF.

The CDR3, as DNA: TGTGCCAGTCGACATCCGGGGTTGGACACTGAAGCTTTCTTT. This encodes CASRHPGLDTEAFF. The chain employs TRBV5-5 and TRBJ1-1; the D is unclear. V was shortened by 8 bases and J by 3 bases, with 17 bases between the two germline ends. CDR3 length: 14 residues. Germline V gene data show CDR1 as SGHKS and CDR2 as YYEKEE (reference sequence).

The table lists this clone with a count of one. The gene calls are TRBV14 and TRBJ2-1, with TRBD2 matching 9 bases. CDR1 and CDR2 (germline): SGHDN, FVKESK. V lost 1 base and J lost 4; bases outside the gene matches: 5. The CDR3 runs 16 residues. The DNA of the CDR3 is TGTGCCAGCAGCCAAGTGGCTAGCGGGATATACAATGAGCAGTTCTTC. This codes for CASSQVASGIYNEQFF.

J is TRBJ1-2 and V is TRBV19; no firm D call. This CDR3 has 14 residues. Germline loops: CDR1 LNHDA, CDR2 SQIVND (reference sequence). V lost 3 bases and J lost 1, with 9 bases in between. The CDR3 loop reads CASSIGEGNYGYTF. For the CDR3, the DNA is TGTGCCAGTAGTATTGGTGAGGGTAACTATGGCTACACCTTC. The full variable domain, with the rest looked up from reference TRBV19 and TRBJ1-2, is DGGITQSPKYLFRKEGQNVTLSCEQNLNHDAMYWYRQDPGQGLRLIYYSQIVNDFQKGDIAEGYSVSREKKESFPLTVTSAQKNPTAFYLCASSIGEGNYGYTFGSGTRLTVV.

This chain uses TRBV28 with TRBJ2-7, with D possibly matching TRBD2 (5 bases). The CDR3 covers 19 residues. Germline loops: CDR1 MDHEN, CDR2 SYDVKM. Trimming left V 6 bases short and J 2 bases short, with 29 bases between. CDR3 region: CASSRLTTISLTPAYEQYF. The CDR3 region has the DNA TGTGCCAGCAGCCGACTAACCACCATTTCTTTAACCCCCGCCTACGAGCAGTACTTC.

This clone was detected once. The chain combines TRBV7-8 with TRBJ1-1; D unresolved. The germline V gene encodes CDR1 SGHVS and CDR2 FQNEAQ. Deletions cut 5 bases from V and 3 bases from J, with 10 bases between. This CDR3 has 13 amino acids. The CDR3 loop is CASSPRTHTEAFF. The CDR3 region has the DNA TGTGCCAGCAGCCCCCGGACGCACACTGAAGCTTTCTTT.

The chain uses TRBV6-6 and TRBJ2-3; TRBD1 aligns across 7 bases. The CDR3 is 16 residues long. V lost 2 bases, J lost 5 bases, and 10 bases stayed unmatched. CDR1 and CDR2 from the germline V gene are MNHNY and SVGAGI (reference sequence). For the CDR3, the DNA is TGTGCCAGCAGTTACCCCCCGGGACAGCTTTTAGATACGCAGTATTTT. Translation: CASSYPPGQLLDTQYF.

The V and J genes are TRBV18 and TRBJ2-2; 7 nucleotides align to TRBD1. The CDR3 covers 21 residues. Germline V gene lookup returns CDR1 KGHSH and CDR2 LQKENI. The V gene end was trimmed by 6 bases and the J gene end by 2 bases; junction bases not matched to a gene: 24. As DNA, the CDR3 is TGTGCCAGCTCTCGCGTGAAGGACCGAGGTGCCGGGACAGTTAACACCGGGGAGCTGTTTTTT. Its translation: CASSRVKDRGAGTVNTGELFF.

The chain carries TRBV5-1 and TRBJ2-3; no definite D call. The germline gives CDR1 SGHRS, CDR2 YFSETQ. This CDR3 contains 16 residues. Trimming removed 6 bases from V and 1 base from J, with 18 bases in between. CDR3 sequence: CASIPEGGTGTDTQYF. DNA of the CDR3: TGCGCCAGCATTCCCGAAGGCGGCACGGGCACAGATACGCAGTATTTT.

The rearrangement joins TRBV4-2 to TRBJ2-7, with TRBD1 as a possible D gene (6 bases). This CDR3 has 15 amino acids. Deletions cut 0 bases from V and 1 base from J, with 10 bases between. Germline CDR1 LGHNA, CDR2 YNFKEQ. The CDR3 bases are TGTGCCAGCAGCCAAGATCAGGGGCAATCCTACGAGCAGTACTTC. Amino acid sequence: CASSQDQGQSYEQYF.

This CDR3 reads CASSFGETQYF. CDR3 nucleotide sequence: TGTGCCAGCAGCTTCGGGGAGACCCAGTACTTC. V gene TRBV7-7 combines with J gene TRBJ2-5; D remains ambiguous. CDR1 and CDR2 (germline): SSHAT, FNYEAQ (reference sequence). CDR3 size: 11 residues. Trimming pared 3 bases from V and 5 bases from J, leaving 4 bases between. The entire variable domain, with the rest obtained from reference TRBV7-7 and TRBJ2-5, is as follows: GAGVSQSPRYKVTKRGQDVTLRCDPISSHATLYWYQQALGQGPEFLTYFNYEAQPDKSGLPSDRFSAERPEGSISTLTIQRTEQRDSAMYRCASSFGETQYFGPGTRLLVL.

The V and J genes are TRBV30 and TRBJ1-1; D is undetermined. V lost 5 bases and J 5 bases, leaving 12 bases between the germline ends. Germline V gives CDR1 GTSNPN, CDR2 SVGIG (reference sequence). This CDR3 has 12 residues. Written as DNA, the CDR3 is TGTGCCTGGGCTGGCGGTGGGACTGAAGCTTTCTTT. Translation gives CAWAGGGTEAFF.

The V and J genes are TRBV13 and TRBJ1-1; 9 bases align to TRBD1. The CDR3 is 16 amino acids. V lost 5 bases, J lost 3 bases, and 10 bases stayed unmatched. CDR1 and CDR2 (germline): PRHDT, FYEKMQ (reference sequence). CDR3 residues: CASSKQGALRDTEAFF. In nucleotides, the CDR3 is TGTGCCAGCAGCAAACAGGGGGCGCTTAGGGACACTGAAGCTTTCTTT.